The rows below give T cell receptor beta chains drawn from one sample of a study of Ad26.COV2.S vaccination and SARS-CoV-2 variants. Libraries were prepared by immunoSEQ multiplex PCR; TCRdb keeps only in-frame clonotypes and omits some of them. The sample holds about 680,000 clones; 70% to 90% are singletons and the top ten take over 1.3%. The specimen comprised peripheral blood, sampled in a trial of Ad26.COV2.S vaccine versus placebo. These receptors were obtained from a person aged 18-65 years who received the Ad26.COV2.S COVID-19 vaccine or a placebo. Each CDR3 is given with its conserved first and last residue. The D gene is left open where the match is weak. Part of the rows lack a size; the others show once, few, many or a class for expanded clones.

CDR3 DNA	CDR3 protein	V gene	D gene	J gene	clone size
TGTGCCAGCAGCTTGGGAGGGTTAGGAAATCAGCCCCAGCATTTT	CASSLGGLGNQPQHF	TRBV5-6	.	TRBJ1-5	.
TGTGCCAGCAGCCCCAGGGAAACTTATGGCTACACCTTC	CASSPRETYGYTF	TRBV3-1/TRBV3-2	.	TRBJ1-2	few
TGTGCCAGCAGCTTCTCCGGGGTCTATGGCTACACCTTC	CASSFSGVYGYTF	TRBV7-9	.	TRBJ1-2	.
TGTGCCAGCAGTACCTCGACTAGCGGGAAAGAGACCCAGTACTTC	CASSTSTSGKETQYF	TRBV6-2/TRBV6-3	TRBD2	TRBJ2-5	.
TGTGCCAGCAGCCAATTTACAGGGGAGGGCTACACCTTC	CASSQFTGEGYTF	TRBV3-1/TRBV3-2	TRBD1	TRBJ1-2	.
TGTGCCAGCTCAAACAGGGCCGGGGAAACCACAGATACGCAGTATTTT	CASSNRAGETTDTQYF	TRBV18	.	TRBJ2-3	.
TGTGCCAGCAGCTTTTCAGGGGCGACAGGGGGCTCTGGACAGCCCCAGCATTTT	CASSFSGATGGSGQPQHF	TRBV5-5	TRBD1	TRBJ1-5	.
TGTGCCAGCTGCCGGGACAGGGGGTACGAGCAGTACTTC	CASCRDRGYEQYF	TRBV6-6	TRBD1	TRBJ2-7	once
TGTGCCAGCAGCTCAGTAGGAGGCTATGGCTACACCTTC	CASSSVGGYGYTF	TRBV5-4	.	TRBJ1-2	.
TGTGCCAGCAGCCCCGGGGAGGGAGGTTACGGCTACACCTTC	CASSPGEGGYGYTF	TRBV2	.	TRBJ1-2	few
TGTGCCAGCAGTTTGGTAGCAGACGGGGAGCTGTTTTTT	CASSLVADGELFF	TRBV27	.	TRBJ2-2	.
TGTGCCAGCAGCTATACGACGGTGAACACTGAAGCTTTCTTT	CASSYTTVNTEAFF	TRBV5-6	.	TRBJ1-1	.
TGTGCCAGCAGCAAGATGTGTCTAGCGGGGGGGCCTACAGATACGCAGTATTTT	CASSKMCLAGGPTDTQYF	TRBV21-1	.	TRBJ2-3	.
TGTGCCAGCAGCTTAGGTTGGACAGGGGGGAACTATGGCTACACCTTC	CASSLGWTGGNYGYTF	TRBV7-2	TRBD1	TRBJ1-2	.
TGTGCCACCAGTACCTCCTCCGGGACACGAACCACCGGGGAGCTGTTTTTT	CATSTSSGTRTTGELFF	TRBV24-1	.	TRBJ2-2	.
TGTGCCAGTAGTATTCGGCCGGGACAGGGTAGGGAGACCCAGTACTTC	CASSIRPGQGRETQYF	TRBV19	TRBD1	TRBJ2-5	.
TGTGCCAGCAGCCGAGACAGGGCCCAGCCCCAGCATTTT	CASSRDRAQPQHF	TRBV13	TRBD1	TRBJ1-5	.
TGTGCCAGCAGTTACTCGATATTGGACTCAGGGAATGAGCAGTTCTTC	CASSYSILDSGNEQFF	TRBV6-5	.	TRBJ2-1	.
TGTGCCATCAGTGAGTCGATGGGCGCTAGCCTGAACTATGGCTACACCTTC	CAISESMGASLNYGYTF	TRBV10-3	.	TRBJ1-2	.
TGTGCCAGCAGCTTAGATCAAGTGAGCTACGAGCAGTACTTC	CASSLDQVSYEQYF	TRBV11-2	.	TRBJ2-7	few
TGTGCCTGGAGTCCCGACAGGCCATATGGCTACACCTTC	CAWSPDRPYGYTF	TRBV30	.	TRBJ1-2	.
TGTGCCAGCAGCCAAGATAGGGGGGGGGCGAGAGATACGCAGTATTTT	CASSQDRGGARDTQYF	TRBV3-1/TRBV3-2	.	TRBJ2-3	.
TGTGCCTGGAGTGTACGGGATCGATATAGCAATCAGCCCCAGCATTTT	CAWSVRDRYSNQPQHF	TRBV30	.	TRBJ1-5	.
TGTGCCAGCAGGCTGGGGACCGGGACAAGGGAAGCTTTCTTT	CASRLGTGTREAFF	TRBV7-2	.	TRBJ1-1	.
TGTGCCAGCCCCCATGCAACGCGGATAACTAGCACAGATACGCAGTATTTT	CASPHATRITSTDTQYF	TRBV14	.	TRBJ2-3	.
TGTGCCAGCAGTTTTTTGGGGGAGGGCCGAGAGCAGTTCTTC	CASSFLGEGREQFF	TRBV27	TRBD2	TRBJ2-1	.